The present T cell receptor beta chain was sequenced within a study of STAT3 mutations in large granular lymphocyte leukemia (dated by TCRdb to about 2019). With respect to the entire study: Roughly half of the T-LGLL patients who were sequenced longitudinally carried canonical activating STAT3 mutations. More than half of T-LGLL patients received one or more immunosuppressive therapy regimens, with hematologic response in less than 50% of those treated. A couple of patients with natural killer LGL leukemia were also sequenced longitudinally as controls within the study. Patients with T-cell large granular lymphocyte leukemia underwent serial deep sequencing of TCRbeta CDR3 and STAT3 to reconstruct clonal hierarchy and dynamics. For each patient, sequencing was performed at an average of approximately 4 time points, with a range of 2 to 8 samplings. From an initial cohort of approximately 200 LGL patients, some 17 representative T-LGLL cases were chosen for longitudinal sequencing of TCRbeta and STAT3. The study at large found these results: TCR clonotype switching after therapy was observed in 6 of 18 patients, and all newly emerging clones were found to be STAT3 wild type. Because no samples were available when a clone first appeared, clonal expansion was inferred from samplings taken at other points. The linking of therapy response to changes in TCR clonal burden was complicated by variable intervals between samplings and differing treatment regimens. Persisting codominant clonotypes in some patients meant a small but highly pathogenic clone may have been missed. Several patients had a dominant TCR clone burden greater than the STAT3 mutant burden, which suggests that the STAT3 mutation arose secondarily within a clone that had already expanded. Every T-LGLL patient showed at least one immunodominant TCRbeta clonotype, and about half showed multiple immunodominant subclonotypes.

As to this clone: There is no known antigen for this receptor. It has no much larger one-base neighbor in the sample; base qualities were not kept.

TCRbeta libraries were sequenced on an Illumina MiSeq, and an average of about 41,000 productive templates per sample was obtained. TCRbeta CDR3 libraries were generated with the immunoSEQ assay using multiplex PCR amplification. The authors' pipeline ran thus. Repertoire diversity was computed as previously defined, with values near 0 indicating extremely monoclonal samples. Sourced from immuneACCESS, this table was stored by TCRdb with only in-frame sequences that have V and J called. A share of the clones is absent; for the studies checked, an unresolved V gene accounts for under half, and the remainder has no known explanation. D and trimming come from the DNA, and the V and J calls and clone size come from that table. Counted in this sample were approximately 25,000 clones; 94% of them appeared once. Of the sample, approximately 6% is held by the ten largest clones. The same DNA, extracted from blood mononuclear cells, served for both the TCR sequencing and the STAT3 sequencing.

Measured from the cysteine to the phenylalanine, the CDR3 is 15 residues long. This entry keeps only the CDR3 DNA: 45 bases, framed from base 1. At the junction V is shortened by 9 bases and J by 4 bases; bases outside the gene matches: 8. CDR1 MRHNA and CDR2 SNTAGT are derived from the germline V gene. The receptor was derived from a man aged 35-49 years with T-cell large granular lymphocyte leukemia. Some clones in this sample may be carry-over from other donors' samples. The age is the age at diagnosis. The chain is assembled from TRBV6-4 and TRBJ2-3, with 12 junctional bases fitting TRBD2. The sample comprised peripheral blood mononuclear cells. This receptor has the CDR3 CASRPSGGASDTQYF. The bases read TGTGCCAGTCGACCTAGCGGGGGGGCATCAGATACGCAGTATTTT.